A selection of T cell receptor beta chains follows, all from one sample in a study of CD8 T cells in ankylosing spondylitis. TCRdb processed the 5' RACE reads anew with MiXCR; each CDR3 protein has one entry. The sample holds about 500,000 distinct CDR3 sequences, over 9.5% seen once. Sequencing was carried out using blood, either unsorted or a sorted T cell fraction (not recorded which). The receptors shown here come from a male donor with ankylosing spondylitis. The CDR3 runs from the conserved cysteine through the conserved F or W. D genes are given only for firm matches. The size field is filled for only some rows; it gives once, few, many or a size class.

few	TRBJ2-2	TRBV12-3/TRBV12-4	TRBD2	TGTGCCAGCAGTTTTCGTGCGGGAGGTGTCCCCACCGGGGAGCTGTTTTTT	CASSFRAGGVPTGELFF
few	TRBJ2-1	TRBV24-1	NA	TGTGCCACCAGTGATGTAGATTACAATGAGCAGTTCTTC	CATSDVDYNEQFF
few	TRBJ1-5	TRBV20-1	NA	TGCAGTGCTAGAGAATCGGGGGAGGTACAGCCCCAGCATTTT	CSARESGEVQPQHF
many	TRBJ2-1	TRBV29-1	TRBD1	TGCAGCGTTGGGACAGGAGACGGTGAGCAGTTCTTC	CSVGTGDGEQFF
NA	TRBJ2-5	TRBV27	NA	TGTGCCAGCAGTTTAGGGGCCATGGAACGACAAGAGACCCAGTACTTC	CASSLGAMERQETQYF
many	TRBJ2-2	TRBV18	TRBD2	TGTGCCAGCTCACAAGCGGGACTGCGGACCGGGGAGCTGTTTTTT	CASSQAGLRTGELFF
NA	TRBJ2-1	TRBV7-8	TRBD2	TGTGCCAGCAGCTCAGGACTAGCGGGAGCGTCTGAGCAGTTCTTC	CASSSGLAGASEQFF
many	TRBJ1-1	TRBV5-1	NA	TGCGCCAGCAGCCAGGAAGGGATTGGCGACACTGAAGCTTTCTTT	CASSQEGIGDTEAFF
few	TRBJ2-7	TRBV4-2	TRBD2	TGTGCCAGCAGCCAACGGGACTACTACGAGCAGTACTTC	CASSQRDYYEQYF
NA	TRBJ2-5	TRBV5-1	NA	TGCGCCAGCAATGAGATCTCGCAAGAGACCCAGTACTTC	CASNEISQETQYF
many	TRBJ2-3	TRBV12-3/TRBV12-4	TRBD2	TGTGCCAGCAGTTTAGTGGGAGGGCCCCAAGATACGCAGTATTTT	CASSLVGGPQDTQYF
few	TRBJ1-1	TRBV20-1	NA	TGCAGTGCTAGAGGGGGAAGGGGGGCTGAAGCTTTCTTT	CSARGGRGAEAFF
NA	TRBJ2-7	TRBV6-1	NA	TGTGCCAGCCCCCAAGGGACTCTCTACGAGCAGTACTTC	CASPQGTLYEQYF
few	TRBJ2-1	TRBV6-1	TRBD2	TGTGCCAGCAGAAAGGGACTAGCGGCGTACAATGAGCAGTTCTTC	CASRKGLAAYNEQFF
once	TRBJ1-2	TRBV19	NA	TGTGCCAGTAGCGTCCCCCGGATCAACTATGGCTACACCTTC	CASSVPRINYGYTF
NA	TRBJ2-1	TRBV7-6	NA	TGTGCCAGCAATCCGGTCGGGGCCTACAATGAGCAGTTCTTC	CASNPVGAYNEQFF
NA	TRBJ2-3	TRBV3-1	NA	TGTGCCAGCAGCCAAGAGCCAGATACGCAGTATTTT	CASSQEPDTQYF
few	TRBJ2-1	TRBV20-1	TRBD2	TGCAGTGCTAGAAACGTAGCGGGAGGGATCTCCTACAATGAGCAGTTCTTC	CSARNVAGGISYNEQFF
few	TRBJ2-3	TRBV2	NA	TGTGCCAGCAATTTGATAGCTGATACGCAGTATTTT	CASNLIADTQYF
NA	TRBJ1-4	TRBV2	TRBD1	TGTGCCAGCAGTGAGAGGGACAGGGGCCGTGAAAAACTGTTTTTT	CASSERDRGREKLFF
few	TRBJ1-5	TRBV6-5	NA	TGTGCCAGCAGTTCTAGGGGCCGATTTCAGCCCCAGCATTTT	CASSSRGRFQPQHF
NA	TRBJ1-1	TRBV5-6	TRBD1	TGTGCCAGCAGATTAGGGACAGGGAGAACTGAAGCTTTCTTT	CASRLGTGRTEAFF
NA	TRBJ1-2	TRBV7-2	TRBD1	TGTGCCAGCAGCTTAAACCGGGACAGGGGGTATGGCTACACCTTC	CASSLNRDRGYGYTF
many	TRBJ2-5	TRBV20-1	NA	TGCAGTGCTAGATTGCAGTTGAAGGAGACCCAGTACTTC	CSARLQLKETQYF
NA	TRBJ2-7	TRBV7-6	NA	TGTGCCAGCAGCTTAGCAGGGGGAGGAGTCCACGAGCAGTACTTC	CASSLAGGGVHEQYF
many	TRBJ2-7	TRBV7-9	NA	TGTGCCAGCAGCCCACCACGGCTTCTTTACGAGCAGTACTTC	CASSPPRLLYEQYF
few	TRBJ1-3	TRBV3-1	NA	TGTGCCAGCAGCCAAGGGCTAGACTCTGGAAACACCATATATTTT	CASSQGLDSGNTIYF
few	TRBJ2-7	TRBV20-1	TRBD2	TGCAGTGCTAGAGATCTCATGGCGGGACTAGCGGGAGCGGAGCAGTACTTC	CSARDLMAGLAGAEQYF
NA	TRBJ2-3	TRBV7-9	TRBD2	TGTGCCAGCAGGCTAGCGGAGTCGACCACAGATACGCAGTATTTT	CASRLAESTTDTQYF
NA	TRBJ2-1	TRBV27	TRBD2	TGTGCCAGCAGTAAAGGGACTAGCGGGAGAAATGAGCAGTTCTTC	CASSKGTSGRNEQFF
few	TRBJ2-1	TRBV5-1	NA	TGCGCCAGCAGCGGATTGGGGATGAGGGGCAATGAGCAGTTCTTC	CASSGLGMRGNEQFF
NA	TRBJ2-7	TRBV2	NA	TGTGCCAGCATGAGAACTTCGGGGAACGAGCAGTACTTC	CASMRTSGNEQYF
NA	TRBJ1-3	TRBV2	NA	TGTGCCTCAAGACAGGACGTCCCTGGAAACACCATATATTTT	CASRQDVPGNTIYF
many	TRBJ2-1	TRBV7-2	NA	TGTGCCAGCAGCTTAGGGCACAACAATGAGCAGTTCTTC	CASSLGHNNEQFF
NA	TRBJ1-5	TRBV29-1	NA	TGCAGCGTTGCTGAAGACTCCTGGGGCAATCAGCCCCAGCATTTT	CSVAEDSWGNQPQHF
NA	TRBJ1-3	TRBV12-3/TRBV12-4	NA	TGTGCCAGCAGTTTCCAGGGAGAAGGAAACACCATATATTTT	CASSFQGEGNTIYF
NA	TRBJ2-7	TRBV6-1	NA	TGTGCCAGCATGACCGAAATAGCCTACGAGCAGTACTTC	CASMTEIAYEQYF
many	TRBJ2-1	TRBV10-3	NA	TGTGCCATCAGTGGGGTTGCGGGACAATTGGTCAATGAGCAGTTCTTC	CAISGVAGQLVNEQFF
few	TRBJ2-7	TRBV7-8	NA	TGTGCCAGCAGCGGGGACGAGCAGTACTTC	CASSGDEQYF
NA	TRBJ2-1	TRBV7-8	NA	TGTGCCAGCAGTCCTGCCCTCGGGGACTACAATGAGCAGTTCTTC	CASSPALGDYNEQFF
NA	TRBJ1-5	TRBV11-2	NA	TGTGCCAGCAGCTTAAATTACAATCAGCCCCAGCATTTT	CASSLNYNQPQHF
NA	TRBJ2-7	TRBV20-1	TRBD2	TGCAGTGCTAATCGACTAGCGGGACCCTACGAGCAGTACTTC	CSANRLAGPYEQYF
few	TRBJ2-5	TRBV6-2/TRBV6-3	TRBD2	TGTGCCAGCATGAACGGGAGGGCTGAGACCCAGTACTTC	CASMNGRAETQYF
few	TRBJ1-1	TRBV20-1	NA	TGCAGTGCTAGAGAGAAGTTTCGTGAAGCTTTCTTT	CSAREKFREAFF
few	TRBJ2-2	TRBV10-3	NA	TGTGCCATCAGTGAGGGCGGCGACACCGGGGATCTGTTTTTT	CAISEGGDTGDLFF
many	TRBJ1-4	TRBV20-1	TRBD1	TGCAGTGCTACCCAAGGGACAGATGAAAAACTGTTTTTT	CSATQGTDEKLFF
few	TRBJ1-2	TRBV3-1	NA	TGTGCCAGCAGCTTTAATGCAAGGGTCTCATATGGCTACACCTTC	CASSFNARVSYGYTF
few	TRBJ2-2	TRBV7-9	NA	TGTGCCACTTATCGGCGGGCTACGAACACCGGGGACCTGTTTTTT	CATYRRATNTGDLFF
NA	TRBJ2-2	TRBV27	TRBD2	TGTGCCAGCAGTTTTCTACTAGCGGGAGGACCCACCGGGGAGCTGTTTTTT	CASSFLLAGGPTGELFF
NA	TRBJ1-5	TRBV6-2/TRBV6-3	NA	TGTGCCAGCAGTCAAAGGGGCAGTCTTTATAGCAATCAGCCCCAGCATTTT	CASSQRGSLYSNQPQHF
few	TRBJ1-2	TRBV3-1	NA	TGTGCCAGCAGACCGGCAGGGAAGGGCGGCTACACCTTC	CASRPAGKGGYTF
few	TRBJ2-3	TRBV20-1	NA	TGCAGTGCGAGAAGGACCGCAAGCACAGATACGCAGTATTTT	CSARRTASTDTQYF
few	TRBJ1-6	TRBV5-1	TRBD1	TGCGCCAGCAGCGGCAGGGGGGACTCTGCCTATTCACCCCTCCACTTT	CASSGRGDSAYSPLHF
NA	TRBJ2-1	TRBV18	TRBD1	TGTGCCAGCCACCCCCGGACAGGAGTGCAACCGGAGAATGAGCAGTTCTTC	CASHPRTGVQPENEQFF
few	TRBJ2-7	TRBV3-1	TRBD1	TGTGCCAGCAGCCAAGATCCCGGGACAGAAGAATCTACCTACGAGCAGTACTTC	CASSQDPGTEESTYEQYF